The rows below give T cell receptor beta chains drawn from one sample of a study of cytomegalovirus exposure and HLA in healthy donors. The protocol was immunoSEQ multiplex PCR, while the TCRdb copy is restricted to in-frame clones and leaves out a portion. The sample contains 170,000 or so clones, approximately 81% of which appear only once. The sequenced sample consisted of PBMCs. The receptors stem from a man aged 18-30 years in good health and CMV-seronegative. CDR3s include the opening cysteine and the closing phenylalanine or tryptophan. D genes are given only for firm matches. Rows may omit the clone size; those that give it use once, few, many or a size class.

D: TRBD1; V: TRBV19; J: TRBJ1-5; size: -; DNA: TGTGCCAGTAGTATCGGAGACAGGGGGCTCGGAGGTCAGCCCCAGCATTTT; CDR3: CASSIGDRGLGGQPQHF
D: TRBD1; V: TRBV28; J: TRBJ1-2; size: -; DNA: TGTGCCAGCCGGCTCTACAGGGGCGGATTCTATGGCTACACCTTC; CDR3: CASRLYRGGFYGYTF
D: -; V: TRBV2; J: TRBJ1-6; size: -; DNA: TGTGCCAGCAGCGTATTGACACCTTATAATTCACCCCTCCACTTT; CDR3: CASSVLTPYNSPLHF
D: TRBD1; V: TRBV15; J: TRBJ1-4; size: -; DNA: TGTGCCACCAGCAGAGGGGACAGGGGGCAAGGTGAAAAACTGTTTTTT; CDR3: CATSRGDRGQGEKLFF
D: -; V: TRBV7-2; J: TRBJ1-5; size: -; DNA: TGTGCCAGCAGCTTAGTAACGGGTAGCAATCAGCCCCAGCATTTT; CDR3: CASSLVTGSNQPQHF
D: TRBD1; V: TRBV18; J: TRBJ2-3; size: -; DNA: TGTGCCAGCTCATCGGACAGGGCCAGCACAGATACGCAGTATTTT; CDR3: CASSSDRASTDTQYF
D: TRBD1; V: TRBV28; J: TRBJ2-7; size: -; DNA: TGTGCCAGCAGTACCCGACAGGGAAATTACGAGCAGTACTTC; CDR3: CASSTRQGNYEQYF
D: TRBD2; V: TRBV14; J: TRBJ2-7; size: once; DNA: TGTGCCAGCAGCCCGGCGGGGGTTTCATTCCACGAGCAGTACTTC; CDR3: CASSPAGVSFHEQYF
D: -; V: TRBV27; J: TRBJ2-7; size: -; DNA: TGTGCCAGCAGTCGGACTGGTGGCTACGAGCAGTACTTC; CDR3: CASSRTGGYEQYF
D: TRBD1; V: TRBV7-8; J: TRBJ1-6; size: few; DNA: TGTGCCAGCAGCCTAACAGGGGATACTTCACCCCTCCACTTT; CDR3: CASSLTGDTSPLHF
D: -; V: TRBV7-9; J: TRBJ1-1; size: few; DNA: TGTGCCAGCAGCTTATTGGGTGTTCGGGGGAGCACTGAAGCTTTCTTT; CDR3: CASSLLGVRGSTEAFF
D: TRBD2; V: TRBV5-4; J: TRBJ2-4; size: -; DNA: TGTGCCAGCAGCCCACCGGGGGGAGCCAAAAACATTCAGTACTTC; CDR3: CASSPPGGAKNIQYF
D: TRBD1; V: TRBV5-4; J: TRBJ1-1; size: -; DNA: TGTGCCAGCAGCCCGGGGACAGGGTCAGGAAATTCTAACACTGAAGCTTTCTTT; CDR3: CASSPGTGSGNSNTEAFF
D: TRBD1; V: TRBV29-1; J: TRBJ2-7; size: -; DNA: TGCAGCGTTGACCGGATTGGACAGGGGTCTCCCTACGAGCAGTACTTC; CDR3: CSVDRIGQGSPYEQYF
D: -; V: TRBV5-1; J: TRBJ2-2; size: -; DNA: TGCGCCAGCAGCGCCCGGACAGCCCACACCGGGGAGCTGTTTTTT; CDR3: CASSARTAHTGELFF
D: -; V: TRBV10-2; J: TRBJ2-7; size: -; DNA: TGCGCCAGCAGTGAGTCCTACGAGCAGTACTTC; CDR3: CASSESYEQYF
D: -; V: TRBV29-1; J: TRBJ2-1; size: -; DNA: TGCAGCGCCGGGGGTGTTGAGCAGTTCTTC; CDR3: CSAGGVEQFF
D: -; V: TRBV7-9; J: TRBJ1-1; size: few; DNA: TGTGCCAGCAGCCTTTTTTCCCACACTGAAGCTTTCTTT; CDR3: CASSLFSHTEAFF
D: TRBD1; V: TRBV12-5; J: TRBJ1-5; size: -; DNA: TGTGCTAGTGGTTTGGTATACAGGGGTAGCAATCAGCCCCAGCATTTT; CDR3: CASGLVYRGSNQPQHF
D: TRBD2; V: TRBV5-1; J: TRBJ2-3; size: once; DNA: TGCGCCAGCATCACTACCGGGGGGACAGATACGCAGTATTTT; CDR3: CASITTGGTDTQYF
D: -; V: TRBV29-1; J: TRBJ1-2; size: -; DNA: TGCAGCGTTAAAGGGCAAACCTATGGCTACACCTTC; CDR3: CSVKGQTYGYTF
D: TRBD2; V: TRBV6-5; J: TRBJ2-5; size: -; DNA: TGTGCCTCTTCTCCGGGACTACCAGGGGAGACCCAGTACTTC; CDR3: CASSPGLPGETQYF